This TCR beta chain was captured by sequencing in a study of human T cells and chemical hapten exposure. About the study: Skin of the upper inner arm, roughly 2 cm by roughly 2 cm, received 2% DPC for sensitization. Variability of per-sample TCR yields stemmed mainly from small differences in pooled library volume. Study-wide results and limits: Because they had alopecia, donors may respond immunologically unlike healthy people.

Concerning this clonotype: Its target is unknown.

As to time point: patch test 3, about 24 weeks after DPC sensitization. Specified treatment: therapeutic diphenylcyclopropenone sensitization with weekly scalp DPC. Donors were 18 to 70-year-old alopecia patients suitable for DPC. TCRdb re-analysed the RACE reads in MiXCR, keeping a single row per CDR3 protein. The sample holds about 120,000 distinct CDR3 sequences, about 10% seen once. This clonotype originated in a woman between 45 and 60 years old with alopecia areata. Some clones in this sample may be carry-over from other donors' samples. Material: whole blood, obtained in connection with sensitization to the hapten diphenylcyclopropenone (DPC).

DNA for the CDR3: TGTGCCAGCAGTTTCTTCGATGGCTACACCTTC. This translates into CASSFFDGYTF. This chain uses TRBV28 with TRBJ1-2; D remains unclear. The V and J ends lost 3 bases and 6 bases respectively, with 5 bases between them. Germline V gene lookup returns CDR1 MDHEN and CDR2 SYDVKM. CDR3 length equals 11 residues.